This TCR beta chain comes out of a study of T cells in Graves' hyperthyroidism and ophthalmopathy. Study-level results: Progression to ophthalmopathy was predicted a median of 6.5 months early.

Germline V lookup: CDR1 MNHNS, CDR2 SASEGT. The CDR3 spans 12 residues. The junction had 5 bases not matched to a gene; V was cut back by 10 bases and J by 5 bases. Regions amplified from RNA transcripts were the TCR beta CDR3 regions. First-round RT-PCR targeting the TCR CDR3 was performed with the HTBI primer set. TCRdb processed the multiplex PCR reads anew with MiXCR; each CDR3 protein has one entry. The sample records hundreds of thousands of distinct CDR3 sequences, roughly an eighth being singletons. As to this clonotype: Its antigen is still unknown.

This clonotype was sampled from a man aged 50-60 years with Graves' ophthalmopathy. This chain joins TRBV6-1 and TRBJ2-1; 7 bases line up with TRBD2. Sequencing input: blood. CDR3 nucleotide sequence: TGTGCCACCCAGGGACTAAACAATGAGCAGTTCTTC. Protein: CATQGLNNEQFF.